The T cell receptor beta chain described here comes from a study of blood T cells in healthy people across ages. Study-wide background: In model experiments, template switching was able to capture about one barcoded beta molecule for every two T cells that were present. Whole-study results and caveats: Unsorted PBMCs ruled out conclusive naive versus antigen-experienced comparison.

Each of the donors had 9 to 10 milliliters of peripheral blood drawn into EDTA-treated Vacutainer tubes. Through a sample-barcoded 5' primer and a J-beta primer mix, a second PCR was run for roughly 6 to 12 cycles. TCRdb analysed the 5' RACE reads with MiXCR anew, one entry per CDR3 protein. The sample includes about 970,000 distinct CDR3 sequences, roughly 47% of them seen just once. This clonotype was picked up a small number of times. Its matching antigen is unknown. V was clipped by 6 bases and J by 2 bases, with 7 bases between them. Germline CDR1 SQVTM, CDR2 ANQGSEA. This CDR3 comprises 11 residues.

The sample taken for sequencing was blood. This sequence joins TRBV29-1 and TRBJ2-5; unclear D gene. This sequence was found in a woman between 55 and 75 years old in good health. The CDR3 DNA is TGCAGCGTCCAGGAGCAAGAGACCCAGTACTTC. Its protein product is CSVQEQETQYF.